This TCR beta chain emerged from a study of blood T cell repertoires in COVID-19. About the study: Material from acute and convalescent COVID-19 was sourced from the United States, Italy and Spain. Sample material is recorded as cDNA or gDNA derived from T cells, B-cell-depleted T cells, or PBMCs.

CDR3 size: 15 residues. Between the trimmed V and J ends, which lost 2 bases and 6 bases, there was a span of 16 bases. The V gene's germline CDR1 is GTSNPN and CDR2 SVGIG (reference sequence). It was during active infection that Seattle patients were enrolled and then longitudinally followed. Under the authors' procedure: Reference gene primers were amplified, and this amplification served to estimate nucleated cell counts. The protocol was immunoSEQ multiplex PCR, while the TCRdb copy is restricted to in-frame clones and leaves out a portion. The V and J calls and clone size are taken from that table; D and trimming were inferred from the DNA. The table shows more than 350,000 clones, with around 87% occurring only once.

The TCR comes from a woman younger than 45 with COVID-19, enrolled during active disease. V and J are TRBV30 and TRBJ1-4; D call uncertain. The sample was peripheral blood. This CDR3 reads CAWSSRPPRDEKLFF. CDR3 sequence (DNA): TGTGCCTGGAGTTCGAGACCTCCCCGGGATGAAAAACTGTTTTTT.